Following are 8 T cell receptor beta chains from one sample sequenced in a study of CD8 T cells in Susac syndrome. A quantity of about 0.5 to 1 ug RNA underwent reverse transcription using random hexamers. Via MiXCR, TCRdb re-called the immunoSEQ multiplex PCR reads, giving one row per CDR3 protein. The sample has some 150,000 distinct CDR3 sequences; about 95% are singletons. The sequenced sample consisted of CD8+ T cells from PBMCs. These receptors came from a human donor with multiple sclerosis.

The CDR3: CASSSRQWDEQFF. The CDR3 bases are TGTGCCAGCAGCTCTCGACAGTGGGATGAGCAGTTCTTC. The V call is TRBV7-3, the J call TRBJ2-1, with a possible D match to TRBD1 (5 bases). V lost 4 bases and J lost 8, with 12 bases in between. The germline gives CDR1 SGHTA, CDR2 FQGTGA. The CDR3 spans 13 residues.

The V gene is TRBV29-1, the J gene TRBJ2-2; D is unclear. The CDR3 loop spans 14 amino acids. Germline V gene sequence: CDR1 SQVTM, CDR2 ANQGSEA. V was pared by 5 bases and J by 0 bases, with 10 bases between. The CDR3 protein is CSVLVASNTGELFF. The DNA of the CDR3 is TGCAGCGTTTTAGTGGCCTCGAACACCGGGGAGCTGTTTTTT.

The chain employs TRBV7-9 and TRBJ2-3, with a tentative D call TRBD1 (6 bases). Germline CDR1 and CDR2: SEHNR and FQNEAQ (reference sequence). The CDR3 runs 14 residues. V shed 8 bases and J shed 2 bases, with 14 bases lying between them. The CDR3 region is CASHLRDNTDTQYF. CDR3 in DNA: TGTGCCAGCCACCTTAGGGACAACACAGATACGCAGTATTTT.

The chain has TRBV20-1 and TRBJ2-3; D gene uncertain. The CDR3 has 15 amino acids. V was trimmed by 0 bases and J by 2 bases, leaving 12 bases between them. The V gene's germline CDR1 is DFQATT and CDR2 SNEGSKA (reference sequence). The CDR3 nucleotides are TGCAGTGCTAGAGATCATCTTTACCTCACAGATACGCAGTATTTT. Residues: CSARDHLYLTDTQYF.

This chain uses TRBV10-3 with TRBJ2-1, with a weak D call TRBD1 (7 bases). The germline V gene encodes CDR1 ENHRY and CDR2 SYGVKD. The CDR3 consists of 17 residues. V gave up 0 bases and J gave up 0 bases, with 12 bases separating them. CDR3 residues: CAISESTGRSSYNEQFF. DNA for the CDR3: TGTGCCATCAGTGAGTCGACAGGGAGGAGCTCCTACAATGAGCAGTTCTTC.

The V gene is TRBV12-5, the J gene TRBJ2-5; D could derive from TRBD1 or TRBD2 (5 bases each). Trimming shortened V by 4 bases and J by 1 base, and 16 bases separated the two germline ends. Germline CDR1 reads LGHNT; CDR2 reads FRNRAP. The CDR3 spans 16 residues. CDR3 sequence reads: CASGSYSGRSQETQYF. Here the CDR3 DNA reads TGTGCTAGTGGTTCCTACTCGGGACGGAGCCAAGAGACCCAGTACTTC.

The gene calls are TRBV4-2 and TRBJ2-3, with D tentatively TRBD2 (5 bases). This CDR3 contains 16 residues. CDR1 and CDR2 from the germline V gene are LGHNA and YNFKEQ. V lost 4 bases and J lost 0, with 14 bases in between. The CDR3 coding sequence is TGTGCCAGCAGCCTCGCATCCAGCGGTAGCACAGATACGCAGTATTTT. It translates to CASSLASSGSTDTQYF.

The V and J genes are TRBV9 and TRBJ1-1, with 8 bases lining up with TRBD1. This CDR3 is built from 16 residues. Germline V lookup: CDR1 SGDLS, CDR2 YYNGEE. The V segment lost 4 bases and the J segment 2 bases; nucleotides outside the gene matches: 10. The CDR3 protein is CASSIPLTGVNTEAFF. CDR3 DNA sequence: TGTGCCAGCAGCATACCACTGACAGGGGTCAACACTGAAGCTTTCTTT.